What follows is one T cell receptor beta chain and its context. V was cut by 8 bases and J by 7 bases, with 15 bases left in between. CDR1 is SNHLY, CDR2 FYNNEI, per germline. There are 14 residues in the CDR3. Patients with uncontrolled infections, other autoimmune diseases, pregnancy or lactation were excluded. This entry belongs to a study of T cells in Graves' hyperthyroidism and ophthalmopathy. It was RNA transcripts that yielded the amplified TCR beta CDR3 regions. With the HTBI primer set, the TCR CDR3 went through a first round of RT-PCR. TCRdb used MiXCR to reprocess the multiplex PCR reads, holding one entry per CDR3 protein. The sample includes hundreds of thousands of distinct CDR3 sequences, 15% to 20% seen only once; the top ten take about half.

The TCR originated in a man in his forties with Graves' ophthalmopathy. The rearrangement links TRBV2 to TRBJ1-6; a weak D match, TRBD1 (6 bases). The source material was blood. CDR3 in DNA: TGTGCCAGCGTGCTGGACCAGGGGAATTCACCCCTCCACTTT. Its translation: CASVLDQGNSPLHF.